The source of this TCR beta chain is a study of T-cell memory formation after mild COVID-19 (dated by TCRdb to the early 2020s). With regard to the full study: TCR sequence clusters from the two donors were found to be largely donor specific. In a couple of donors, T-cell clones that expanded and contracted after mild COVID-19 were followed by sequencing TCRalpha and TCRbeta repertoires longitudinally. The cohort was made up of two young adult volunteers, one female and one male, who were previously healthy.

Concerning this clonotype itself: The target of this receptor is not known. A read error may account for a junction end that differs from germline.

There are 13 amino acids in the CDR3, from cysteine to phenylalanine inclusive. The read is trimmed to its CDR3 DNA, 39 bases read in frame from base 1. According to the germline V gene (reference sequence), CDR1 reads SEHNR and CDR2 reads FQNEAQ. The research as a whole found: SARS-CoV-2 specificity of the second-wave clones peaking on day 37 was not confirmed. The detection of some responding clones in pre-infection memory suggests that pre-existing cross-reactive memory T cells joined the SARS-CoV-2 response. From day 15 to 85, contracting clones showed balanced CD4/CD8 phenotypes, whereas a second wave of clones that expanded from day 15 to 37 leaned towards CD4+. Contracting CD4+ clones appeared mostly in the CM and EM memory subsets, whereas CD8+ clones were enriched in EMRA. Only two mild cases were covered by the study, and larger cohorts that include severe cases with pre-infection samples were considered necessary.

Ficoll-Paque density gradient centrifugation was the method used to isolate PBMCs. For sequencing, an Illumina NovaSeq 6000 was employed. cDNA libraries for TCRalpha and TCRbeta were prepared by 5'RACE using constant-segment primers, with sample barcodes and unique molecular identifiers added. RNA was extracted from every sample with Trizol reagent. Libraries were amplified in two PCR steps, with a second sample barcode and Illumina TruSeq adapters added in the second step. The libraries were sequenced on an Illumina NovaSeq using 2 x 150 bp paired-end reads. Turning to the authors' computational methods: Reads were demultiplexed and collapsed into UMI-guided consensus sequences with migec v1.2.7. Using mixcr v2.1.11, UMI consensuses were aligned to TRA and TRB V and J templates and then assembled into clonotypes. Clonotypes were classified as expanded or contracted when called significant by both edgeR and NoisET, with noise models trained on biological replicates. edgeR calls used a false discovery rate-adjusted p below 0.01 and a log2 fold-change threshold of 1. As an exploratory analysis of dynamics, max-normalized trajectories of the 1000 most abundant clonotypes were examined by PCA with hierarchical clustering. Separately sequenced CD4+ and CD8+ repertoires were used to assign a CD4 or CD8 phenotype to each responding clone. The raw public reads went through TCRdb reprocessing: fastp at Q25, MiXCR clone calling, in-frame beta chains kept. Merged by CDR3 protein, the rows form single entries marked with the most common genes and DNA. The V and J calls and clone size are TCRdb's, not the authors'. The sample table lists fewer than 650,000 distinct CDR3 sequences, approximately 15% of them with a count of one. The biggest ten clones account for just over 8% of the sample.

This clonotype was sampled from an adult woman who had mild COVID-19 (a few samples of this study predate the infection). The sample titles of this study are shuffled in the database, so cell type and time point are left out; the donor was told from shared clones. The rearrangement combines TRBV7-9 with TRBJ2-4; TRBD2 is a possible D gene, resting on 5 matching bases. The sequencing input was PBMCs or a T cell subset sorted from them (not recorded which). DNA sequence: TGTGCCAGCAGCCAGCAATCCGGGGTTATTCGGTACTTC. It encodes CASSQQSGVIRYF.